This TCR beta chain was documented in a study of OX40 agonist ivuxolimab in advanced cancers. Study information: The patients received ivuxolimab by intravenous route every 2 weeks at 0.01 to 10 mg/kg. Age averaged 60 years (range roughly 20 to 90), and just over 80% were male. Prior therapy, whether anti-PD-1, anti-PD-L1 or anti-CTLA-4, was allowed, and roughly 40% had some.

General study results and limits: Both blood CD4+ and CD8+ T cells showed clonal growth by week 6 at 0.1 to 3.0 mg/kg.

Concerning this clone: Its antigen is still unknown.

Sequencing was performed with immunoSEQ multiplex PCR; in TCRdb, only in-frame clones are kept and a portion is missing. The table has 80,000 to 100,000 clones, 80% to 90% seen once. The sequence was obtained from an adult with an advanced solid tumor such as melanoma, head and neck, liver or kidney cancer. This specimen was CD4+ or CD8+ T cells sorted from blood, taken in a trial of the OX40 agonist ivuxolimab.

The CDR3 protein is CASSPRQEPSSDTQYF. The CDR3 DNA follows: TGTGCCAGCAGTCCACGACAGGAGCCCTCTTCAGATACGCAGTATTTT. This chain connects TRBV2 to TRBJ2-3, with D maybe TRBD1 (6 bases). V was trimmed by 5 bases and J by 4 bases, leaving 19 bases between them. The CDR3 contains 16 residues. Germline V gene lookup returns CDR1 SNHLY and CDR2 FYNNEI.